This record covers a single T cell receptor beta chain. The target antigen is unknown. The source of the sample is a study of T cell repertoires in cytomegalovirus infection. General study points: In two of eight donors, the top clonotype was HLA-C-restricted CMV-specific.

The V gene end was trimmed by 1 base and the J gene end by 7 bases; junction bases not matched to a gene: 10. Per the germline V gene, CDR1 is SGHTA and CDR2 is FQGNSA. The CDR3 loop spans 15 amino acids. From the reads, TCRdb called clonotypes with MiXCR, one entry per CDR3 protein. The table has 680,000 or so distinct CDR3 sequences, 35% seen once. The sequenced sample was PBMCs. The chain carries TRBV7-2 and TRBJ2-7; 7 positions match TRBD2. This sequence originates from a human donor in good health (CMV status not recorded). Some clones in this sample may be carry-over from other donors' samples. CDR3 sequence (DNA): TGTGCCAGCAGCTTAGTATCTAGGGCGCGGGGGGAGCAGTACTTC. It translates to CASSLVSRARGEQYF.